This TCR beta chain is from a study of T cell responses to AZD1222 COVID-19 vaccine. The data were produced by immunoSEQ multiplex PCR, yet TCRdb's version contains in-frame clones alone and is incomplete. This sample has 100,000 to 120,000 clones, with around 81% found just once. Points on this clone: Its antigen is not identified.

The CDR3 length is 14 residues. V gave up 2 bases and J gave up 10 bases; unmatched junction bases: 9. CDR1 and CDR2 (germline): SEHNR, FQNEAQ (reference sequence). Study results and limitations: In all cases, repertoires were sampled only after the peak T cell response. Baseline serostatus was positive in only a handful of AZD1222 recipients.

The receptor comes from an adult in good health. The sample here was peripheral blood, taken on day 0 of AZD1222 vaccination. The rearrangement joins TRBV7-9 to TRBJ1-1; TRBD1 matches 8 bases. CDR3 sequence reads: CASSLLAGGAGAFF. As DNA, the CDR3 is TGTGCCAGCAGCTTACTGGCAGGGGGCGCGGGAGCTTTCTTT.